What follows are 9 T cell receptor beta chains derived from one specimen sequenced in a study of OX40 agonist ivuxolimab in advanced cancers. Repertoires were generated with immunoSEQ multiplex PCR, while TCRdb's copy carries only in-frame clones and drops some. The sample yields over 55,000 clones, 91% seen once. The sequencing used CD4+ or CD8+ T cells sorted from blood, collected in a trial of the OX40 agonist ivuxolimab. All receptors come from an adult with an advanced solid tumor such as melanoma, head and neck, liver or kidney cancer.

The chain combines TRBV6-1 with TRBJ2-3, with D perhaps matching TRBD1 (7 bases). The CDR3 spans 14 residues. V lost 9 bases, J lost 2 bases, and 15 bases lay in between. CDR1 and CDR2 from the germline V gene are MNHNS and SASEGT. In DNA form, the CDR3 reads TGTGCCAGTCGAACAGGGGACTCCACAGATACGCAGTATTTT. Its translation: CASRTGDSTDTQYF.

The chain employs TRBV6-6 and TRBJ2-5, with D possibly TRBD1 on 5 matching bases. CDR3 size: 14 residues. The germline V gene has CDR1 MNHNY and CDR2 SVGAGI (reference sequence). The V end was cut by 5 bases, the J end by 5 bases, with 15 bases between. This chain's CDR3 is CASSNPTEAETQYF. The CDR3 DNA reads TGTGCCAGCAGTAATCCGACAGAGGCGGAGACCCAGTACTTC.

This chain connects TRBV6-5 to TRBJ1-2; D remains ambiguous. The CDR3 consists of 13 residues. V was trimmed by 0 bases and J by 8 bases, leaving 10 bases between them. Looked up from germline, CDR1 is MNHEY and CDR2 is SVGAGI. The CDR3 DNA follows: TGTGCCAGCAGTTACTCACCGGGAGGCGGCTACACCTTC. Encoded protein: CASSYSPGGGYTF.

The chain employs TRBV5-1 and TRBJ2-2; 12 nucleotides match TRBD2. J gave up 5 bases and V 4 bases, and 6 bases lay outside the gene matches. The CDR3 covers 16 residues. The germline V gene encodes CDR1 SGHRS and CDR2 YFSETQ. The CDR3 DNA reads as TGCGCCAGCAGCCCAGGACTAGCGGGATGGACCGGGGAGCTGTTTTTT. Its translation: CASSPGLAGWTGELFF.

The chain is built from TRBV4-1 and TRBJ1-4; perhaps TRBD1 as D (5 bases). Trimming left V 2 bases short and J 4 bases short, with 20 bases between. The CDR3 covers 18 residues. CDR1 is MGHRA and CDR2 is YSYEKL in the germline V gene. The CDR3 reads CASSQLNLFGDFNEKLFF. CDR3 DNA sequence: TGCGCCAGCAGCCAACTGAATCTGTTTGGGGACTTTAATGAAAAACTGTTTTTT.

This chain links TRBV7-8 with TRBJ1-4; D may be TRBD1 (6 bases). This CDR3 is 16 amino acids long. The V gene's germline CDR1 is SGHVS and CDR2 FQNEAQ. V was trimmed by 5 bases and J by 14 bases, leaving 27 bases between them. CDR3: CASSLPGGAMPKRLFF. CDR3 nucleotide sequence: TGTGCCAGCAGCCTCCCGGGGGGGGCGATGCCCAAAAGGCTGTTTTTT.

The rearrangement uses TRBV6-6 and TRBJ2-7; maybe TRBD2 (5 bases). The CDR3 totals 15 residues. The germline V gene encodes CDR1 MNHNY and CDR2 SVGAGI (reference sequence). V lost 2 bases, J lost 0 bases, and 11 bases lay in between. DNA for the CDR3: TGTGCCAGCAGTTACGAGGGTCTAATCTCCTACGAGCAGTACTTC. Translated: CASSYEGLISYEQYF.

The chain links TRBV7-6 to TRBJ2-1; 14 positions match TRBD2. The CDR3 totals 15 residues. V shed 5 bases, J shed 10 bases, and the junction held 7 bases outside the gene matches. From germline, CDR1 is SGHVS and CDR2 FNYEAQ. This chain's CDR3 is CASSPGTSGSWEQFF. DNA for the CDR3: TGTGCCAGCAGCCCCGGGACTAGCGGGAGCTGGGAGCAGTTCTTC.

The V call is TRBV30, the J call TRBJ1-2; D unresolved. The CDR3 has 13 amino acids. Trimming removed 5 bases at V and 11 bases at J, with 21 bases between. The germline V gene has CDR1 GTSNPN and CDR2 SVGIG (reference sequence). As DNA, the CDR3 is TGTGCCTGGGATCCGGACCGGGCAGACAAATACACCTTC. This encodes CAWDPDRADKYTF.